This T cell receptor (beta chain) was identified in a study of T cell responses to AZD1222 COVID-19 vaccine. V lost 0 bases, J lost 1 base, and 9 bases lay in between. Germline CDR1 is LNHNV and CDR2 is YYDKDF (reference sequence). The CDR3 extends over 16 amino acids. Study conclusions and caveats: A mostly white British donor set with more females was recruited, and clonal diversity was possibly underestimated.

Second-dose recipients at about 4 or about 12 weeks were treated as one pooled group. A word on this clone: What it binds is not known.

Method: immunoSEQ multiplex PCR; TCRdb's copy keeps in-frame clones and lacks some. The sample holds approximately 130,000 clones, around 83% seen once. The sequencing used peripheral blood, collected 28 days after the second AZD1222 dose. The clonotype comes from an adult who received the AZD1222 COVID-19 vaccine. The rearrangement uses TRBV15 and TRBJ1-4; D uncertain. The CDR3 loop reads CATSRDQPGTNEKLFF. CDR3 nucleotides: TGTGCCACCAGCAGAGATCAGCCAGGAACTAATGAAAAACTGTTTTTT.